This T cell receptor beta chain was retrieved from a study of brain T cells in children with intractable seizures. Some clones are missing from TCRdb's copy, which holds only in-frame ones; the method was immunoSEQ multiplex PCR. Of 110,000 or so clones detected, approximately 94% appear once; the ten largest clones hold 3.8%. Pre-surgery treatment included at least one anti-epileptic drug. Material: peripheral blood, obtained at surgery. The sequence derives from a boy less than two years old with hemimegalencephaly and intractable seizures.

The CDR3 bases are TGCGCCAGCAGCCAAGATGGGGGTGGGGGACCCGGGACCCAGTACTTC. Its protein is CASSQDGGGGPGTQYF. The V call is TRBV4-3, the J call TRBJ2-5; D possibly uses TRBD1 or TRBD2 (5 bases each). This CDR3 contains 16 residues. The V gene lost 0 bases and the J gene lost 7 bases, with 18 bases spanning the gap. Germline CDR1 reads LGHNA; CDR2 reads YSLEER.